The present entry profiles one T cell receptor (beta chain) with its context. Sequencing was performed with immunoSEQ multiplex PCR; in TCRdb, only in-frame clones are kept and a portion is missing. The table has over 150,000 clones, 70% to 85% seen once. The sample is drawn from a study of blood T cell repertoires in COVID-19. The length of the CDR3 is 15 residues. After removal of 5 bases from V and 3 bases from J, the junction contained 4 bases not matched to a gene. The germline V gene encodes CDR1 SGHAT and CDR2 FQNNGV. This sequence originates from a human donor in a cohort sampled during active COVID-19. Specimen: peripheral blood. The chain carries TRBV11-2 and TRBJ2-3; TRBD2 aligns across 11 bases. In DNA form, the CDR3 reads TGTGCCAGCAGCACTAGCGGGAGAAGAACAGATACGCAGTATTTT. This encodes CASSTSGRRTDTQYF.